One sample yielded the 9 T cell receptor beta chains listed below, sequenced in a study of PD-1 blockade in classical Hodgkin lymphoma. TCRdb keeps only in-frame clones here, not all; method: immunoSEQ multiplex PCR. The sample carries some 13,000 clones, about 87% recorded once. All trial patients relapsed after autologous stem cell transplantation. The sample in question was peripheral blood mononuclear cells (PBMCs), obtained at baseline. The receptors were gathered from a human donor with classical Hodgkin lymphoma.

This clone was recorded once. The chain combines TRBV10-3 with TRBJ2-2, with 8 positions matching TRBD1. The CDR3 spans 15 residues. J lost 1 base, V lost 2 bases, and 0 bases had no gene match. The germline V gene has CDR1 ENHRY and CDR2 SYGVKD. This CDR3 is CAISEGTGNTGELFF. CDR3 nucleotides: TGTGCCATCAGTGAGGGGACAGGGAACACCGGGGAGCTGTTTTTT.

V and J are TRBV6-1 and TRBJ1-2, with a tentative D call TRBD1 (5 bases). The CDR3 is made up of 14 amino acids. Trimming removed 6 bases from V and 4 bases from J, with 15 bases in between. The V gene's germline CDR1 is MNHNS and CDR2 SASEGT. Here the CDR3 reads CASSWDVKIYGYTF. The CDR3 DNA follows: TGTGCCAGCAGCTGGGACGTTAAGATCTATGGCTACACCTTC.

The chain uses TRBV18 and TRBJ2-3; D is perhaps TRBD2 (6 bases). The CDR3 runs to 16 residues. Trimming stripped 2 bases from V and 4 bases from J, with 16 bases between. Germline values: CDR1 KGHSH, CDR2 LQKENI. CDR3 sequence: CASSPRDGGDADTQYF. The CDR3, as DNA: TGTGCCAGCTCACCAAGGGACGGGGGTGACGCAGATACGCAGTATTTT.

Written as DNA, the CDR3 is TGTGCCAGCAGCCAAGATTGGGAGCGGGAGGTTGGGAATGAGCAGTTCTTC. It encodes CASSQDWEREVGNEQFF. The chain joins TRBV5-5 to TRBJ2-1; 9 nucleotides match TRBD2. The V gene's germline CDR1 is SGHKS and CDR2 YYEKEE (reference sequence). Germline trimming cut 4 bases from V and 7 bases from J; bases unmatched to any gene: 15. The CDR3 is 17 amino acids.

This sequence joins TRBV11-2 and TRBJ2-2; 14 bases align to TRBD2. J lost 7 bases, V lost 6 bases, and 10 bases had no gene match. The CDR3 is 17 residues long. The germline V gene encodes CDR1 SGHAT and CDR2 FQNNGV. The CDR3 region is CASSLSGLAGAGGELFF. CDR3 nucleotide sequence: TGTGCCAGCAGTCTCTCGGGACTAGCGGGAGCGGGCGGGGAGCTGTTTTTT.

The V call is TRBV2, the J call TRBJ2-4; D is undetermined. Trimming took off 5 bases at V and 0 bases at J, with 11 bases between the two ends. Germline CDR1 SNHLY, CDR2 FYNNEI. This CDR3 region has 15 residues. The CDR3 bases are TGTGCCAGCAGTTTTCAGGAAGTAGCCAAAAACATTCAGTACTTC. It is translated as CASSFQEVAKNIQYF. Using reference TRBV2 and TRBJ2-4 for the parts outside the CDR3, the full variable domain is EPEVTQTPSHQVTQMGQEVILRCVPISNHLYFYWYRQILGQKVEFLVSFYNNEISEKSEIFDDQFSVERPDGSNFTLKIRSTKLEDSAMYFCASSFQEVAKNIQYFGAGTRLSVL.

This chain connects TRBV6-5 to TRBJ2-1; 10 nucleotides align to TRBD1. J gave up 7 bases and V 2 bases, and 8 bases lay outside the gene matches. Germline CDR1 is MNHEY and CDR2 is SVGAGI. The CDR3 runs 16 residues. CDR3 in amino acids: CASSYLDRGRLNEQFF. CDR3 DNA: TGTGCCAGCAGTTACCTCGACAGGGGGCGTCTGAATGAGCAGTTCTTC.

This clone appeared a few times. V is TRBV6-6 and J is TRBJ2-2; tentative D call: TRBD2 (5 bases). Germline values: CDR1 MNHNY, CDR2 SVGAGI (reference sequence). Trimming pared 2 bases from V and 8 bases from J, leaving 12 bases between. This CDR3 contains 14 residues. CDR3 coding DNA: TGTGCCAGCAGTTACCGGAGAGGGCAGGGGGAGCTGTTTTTT. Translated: CASSYRRGQGELFF.

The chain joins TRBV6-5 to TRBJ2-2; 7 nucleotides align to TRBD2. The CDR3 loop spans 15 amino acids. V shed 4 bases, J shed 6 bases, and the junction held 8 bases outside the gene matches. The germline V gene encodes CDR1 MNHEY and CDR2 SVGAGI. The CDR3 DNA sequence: TGTGCCAGCAGTTTTTCCGGACTAGTTTCCGGGGAGCTGTTTTTT. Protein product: CASSFSGLVSGELFF.